Listed below are T cell receptor beta chains from one sample, sequenced in a study of shared clonotypes between healthy human individuals. The repertoire was sequenced with immunoSEQ multiplex PCR; TCRdb's copy has only in-frame clones and lacks some. The table includes around 1.9 million clones, around 93% detected once. Sequenced: naive CD8+ T cells from PBMCs. These receptors were taken from a man younger than 35 in good health. Some clones in this sample may be carry-over from other donors' samples. CDR3s include the opening cysteine and the closing phenylalanine or tryptophan. A D gene is named only where the DNA matches it firmly. Clone size, where shown, is once, few, many, or a class for clones that have expanded.

j_call: TRBJ2-7; v_call: TRBV29-1; clone_size: .; d_call: .; cdr3_nt: TGCAGCGCGATACCCGGGCCTGGCGAGCAGTACTTC; cdr3_aa: CSAIPGPGEQYF
j_call: TRBJ1-4; v_call: TRBV6-6; clone_size: once; d_call: .; cdr3_nt: TGTGCCAGCAGGGTCCTGAGGGATGAAAAACTGTTTTTT; cdr3_aa: CASRVLRDEKLFF
j_call: TRBJ2-3; v_call: TRBV28; clone_size: once; d_call: TRBD2; cdr3_nt: TGTGCCAGCAGTTTCCCCACTAGAGCGGGAGGCACAGATACGCAGTATTTT; cdr3_aa: CASSFPTRAGGTDTQYF
j_call: TRBJ2-7; v_call: TRBV11-2; clone_size: .; d_call: TRBD1; cdr3_nt: TGTGCCAGCAGCTTAGGACAGGGACGCGAGCAGTACTTC; cdr3_aa: CASSLGQGREQYF
j_call: TRBJ1-1; v_call: TRBV27; clone_size: few; d_call: TRBD1; cdr3_nt: TGTGCCAGCAGTCCACAGGGGGGCACTGAAGCTTTCTTT; cdr3_aa: CASSPQGGTEAFF
j_call: TRBJ1-1; v_call: TRBV27; clone_size: .; d_call: .; cdr3_nt: TGTGCCAGCAGTTTCGGGGGGCTCCGGACTGAAGCTTTCTTT; cdr3_aa: CASSFGGLRTEAFF
j_call: TRBJ2-3; v_call: TRBV7-6; clone_size: .; d_call: TRBD1; cdr3_nt: TGTGCCAGCAGCACCTGGACAGGGGGCTTGTCGGGAGCAGATACGCAGTATTTT; cdr3_aa: CASSTWTGGLSGADTQYF
j_call: TRBJ2-5; v_call: TRBV2; clone_size: .; d_call: TRBD2; cdr3_nt: TGTGCCAGCAGTGGCGGACTAGCCCAAGAGACCCAGTACTTC; cdr3_aa: CASSGGLAQETQYF
j_call: TRBJ2-1; v_call: TRBV15; clone_size: .; d_call: .; cdr3_nt: TGTGCCACCAGCAGCCAGGCAACCGGGGCCTACAATGAGCAGTTCTTC; cdr3_aa: CATSSQATGAYNEQFF
j_call: TRBJ2-1; v_call: TRBV6-1; clone_size: .; d_call: TRBD2; cdr3_nt: TGTGCCAGCAGCCCCGGGACTAGCGGGATGGTTGAGCAGTTCTTC; cdr3_aa: CASSPGTSGMVEQFF
j_call: TRBJ1-2; v_call: TRBV28; clone_size: .; d_call: .; cdr3_nt: TGTGCCAGCAGTACGAACCCCAAGGAGGTGAGCTATGGCTACACCTTC; cdr3_aa: CASSTNPKEVSYGYTF